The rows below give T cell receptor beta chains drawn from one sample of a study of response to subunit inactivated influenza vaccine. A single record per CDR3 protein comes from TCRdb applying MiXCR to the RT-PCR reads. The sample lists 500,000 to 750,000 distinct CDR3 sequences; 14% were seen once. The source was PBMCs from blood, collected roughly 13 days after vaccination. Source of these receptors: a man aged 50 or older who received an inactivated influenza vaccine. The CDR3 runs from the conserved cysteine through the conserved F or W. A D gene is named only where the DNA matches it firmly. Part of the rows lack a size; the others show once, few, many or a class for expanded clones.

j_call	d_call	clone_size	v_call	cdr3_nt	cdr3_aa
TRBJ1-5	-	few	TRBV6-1	TGTGCCAGCAGCCACTTTGGCCCTAATCAGCCCCAGCATTTT	CASSHFGPNQPQHF
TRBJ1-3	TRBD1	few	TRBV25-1	TGTGCCAGCAGTGAAAACCCCACGACAGGGGGATACACCATATATTTT	CASSENPTTGGYTIYF
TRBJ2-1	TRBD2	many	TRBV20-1	TGCAGTGCTAGAGGACTAGCGGGTACAGCTAGGTCCTACAATGAGCAGTTCTTC	CSARGLAGTARSYNEQFF
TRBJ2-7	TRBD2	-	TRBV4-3	TGCGCCAGCAGCCTAGGGACTAGCGGGAGCTCCTACGAGCAGTACTTC	CASSLGTSGSSYEQYF
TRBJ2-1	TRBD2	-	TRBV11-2	TGTGCCAGCAGCTTATTTCTAGCGGGAGTTCGGCCCTACAATGAGCAGTTCTTC	CASSLFLAGVRPYNEQFF
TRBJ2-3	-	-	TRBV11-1	TGTGCCAGCAGATCGACAGGAGATACGCAGTATTTT	CASRSTGDTQYF
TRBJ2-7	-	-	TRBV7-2	TGTGCCAGCAGCCTGGGATCGACAGGATACGAGCAGTACTTC	CASSLGSTGYEQYF
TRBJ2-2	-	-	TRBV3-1	TGTGCCAGCAGCCGGGTCGATGGGGGGCTTGGCGGGGAGCTGTTTTTT	CASSRVDGGLGGELFF
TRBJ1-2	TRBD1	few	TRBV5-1	TGCGCCAGCAGCTTGGGATACGGGACAGATTATAACTATGGCTACACCTTC	CASSLGYGTDYNYGYTF
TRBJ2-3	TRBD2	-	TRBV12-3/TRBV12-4	TGTGCCAGCACCCGCGGGGGGGCAGATACGCAGTATTTT	CASTRGGADTQYF
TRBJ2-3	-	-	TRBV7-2	TGTGCCAGCAGCTTAGCGGGCTACATCACAGATACGCAGTATTTT	CASSLAGYITDTQYF
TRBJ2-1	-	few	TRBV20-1	TGCAGTGTAAGGGAAGCCTACAATGAGCAGTTCTTC	CSVREAYNEQFF
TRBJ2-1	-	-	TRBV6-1	TGTGCCAGCTTAGCGCCCAGCTCCTACAATGAGCAGTTCTTC	CASLAPSSYNEQFF
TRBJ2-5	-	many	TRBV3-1	TGTGCCAGCAGCCAACTAGCTGGTGAGACCCAGTACTTC	CASSQLAGETQYF
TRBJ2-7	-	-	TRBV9	TGTGCCAGCAGCGTAGACGTCAGCCCGGTCAACGAGCAGTACTTC	CASSVDVSPVNEQYF
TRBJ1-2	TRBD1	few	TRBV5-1	TGCGCCAGCAGCTTGATTGGACAGGGGAACTATGGCTACACCTTC	CASSLIGQGNYGYTF
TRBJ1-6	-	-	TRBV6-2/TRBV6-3	TGTGCCAGCAGTTACTCGACGGCGGGAAGAAATTCACCCCTCCACTTT	CASSYSTAGRNSPLHF
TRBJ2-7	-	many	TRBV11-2	TGTGCCAGCAGCTTAGATATAGGGGGGCGCGAGCAGTACTTC	CASSLDIGGREQYF
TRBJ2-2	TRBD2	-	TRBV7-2	TGTGCCAGCAGCTTAGAGATTAGCGGGAGAGGGGAGCTGTTTTTT	CASSLEISGRGELFF
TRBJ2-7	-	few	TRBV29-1	TGCAGCGTTGGCAACAGGGCCTACGAGCAGTACTTC	CSVGNRAYEQYF
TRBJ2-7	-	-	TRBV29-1	TGCAGCGTTGGCCGGAGAGCCGGGCAGGATGGGGCCTACGAGCAGTACTTC	CSVGRRAGQDGAYEQYF
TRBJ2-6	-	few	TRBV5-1	TGCGCCAGCAGCTTGGTAATCGGGAGCTCTGGGGCCAACGTCCTGACTTTC	CASSLVIGSSGANVLTF
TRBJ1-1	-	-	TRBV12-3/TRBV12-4	TGTGCCAGCAGTTTGGACATGCCGGGGACTGAAGCTTTCTTT	CASSLDMPGTEAFF
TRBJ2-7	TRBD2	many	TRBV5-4	TGTGCCAGCAGCTCCCGCCTCCAGCGGGGGTCCCCCGAGCAGTACTTC	CASSSRLQRGSPEQYF
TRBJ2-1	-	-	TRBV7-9	TGTGCCAGCAGCTTGTTCGGCGTCGATGAGCAGTTCTTC	CASSLFGVDEQFF